The sequence of this T cell receptor beta chain was determined in a study of blood T cell repertoires in COVID-19. Study-level background: There were acute and convalescent COVID-19 samples, and they came from the United States, Italy and Spain.

Per germline, CDR1 SGHNT and CDR2 YYREEE (reference sequence). The ends lost 0 bases at V and 6 bases at J; junction bases unmatched: 3. The CDR3 loop spans 13 amino acids. As originally analysed: For nucleated cells, counts were estimated from reference gene primer amplification. Here immunoSEQ multiplex PCR was the method, and the copy in TCRdb shows in-frame clones only, minus some. V, J and clone size derive from that table, while D and trimming were established from the DNA sequence. The sample contains about 72,000 clones, roughly nine tenths of which appear only once. Material: peripheral blood. V gene TRBV5-4 combines with J gene TRBJ2-7; 7 bases fit TRBD1. This sequence originates from a human donor in a cohort sampled during active COVID-19. DNA of the CDR3: TGTGCCAGCAGCTTGGACAGGGGTTCCGAGCAGTACTTC. This gives the protein CASSLDRGSEQYF.